These T cell receptor beta chains were read from a single sample in a study of response to subunit inactivated influenza vaccine. Each CDR3 protein gets one entry after TCRdb re-called the RT-PCR reads with MiXCR. The repertoire has roughly 540,000 distinct CDR3 sequences, under 30% of them found once; the top ten carry approximately 3%. These data were also filed under a second study, of T cells expressing NK-cell markers.

The sample here was CD4+ T cells sorted from PBMCs, taken roughly 13 days after vaccination. The source of these receptors is a man between 50 and 59 years old who received an inactivated influenza vaccine. Both conserved end residues are part of each CDR3. A D gene is named only where the DNA matches it firmly. Size tells how often a clone was seen (once, few, many) or the class of an expanded clone, and some rows leave it out.

D: TRBD2; J: TRBJ2-1; V: TRBV5-4; size: NA; CDR3: CASSSPPGGAHEQFF; DNA: TGTGCCAGCAGCTCCCCCCCGGGAGGGGCCCATGAGCAGTTCTTC
D: NA; J: TRBJ2-5; V: TRBV29-1; size: few; CDR3: CSVEFPEGQETQYF; DNA: TGCAGCGTTGAATTCCCTGAGGGCCAAGAGACCCAGTACTTC
D: TRBD1; J: TRBJ2-1; V: TRBV6-1; size: few; CDR3: CASRNRGRIWNEQFF; DNA: TGTGCCAGCAGAAACAGGGGAAGAATATGGAATGAGCAGTTCTTC
D: TRBD2; J: TRBJ2-1; V: TRBV9; size: NA; CDR3: CASSVVGLAFEQFF; DNA: TGTGCCAGCAGCGTAGTTGGACTAGCATTTGAGCAGTTCTTC
D: NA; J: TRBJ2-6; V: TRBV6-2/TRBV6-3; size: many; CDR3: CASSPPAGLSGANVLTF; DNA: TGTGCCAGCAGTCCACCCGCAGGGCTCTCTGGGGCCAACGTCCTGACTTTC
D: NA; J: TRBJ2-3; V: TRBV5-1; size: NA; CDR3: CASSLTITKLTDTQYF; DNA: TGCGCCAGCAGCTTGACAATCACGAAACTCACAGATACGCAGTATTTT
D: NA; J: TRBJ2-7; V: TRBV21-1; size: few; CDR3: CASTYGTGGHEQYF; DNA: TGTGCCAGCACTTACGGGACAGGGGGACACGAGCAGTACTTC
D: TRBD1; J: TRBJ2-1; V: TRBV5-6; size: few; CDR3: CASSLEGQGPVYNEQFF; DNA: TGTGCCAGCAGCTTGGAGGGACAGGGACCGGTCTACAATGAGCAGTTCTTC
D: TRBD2; J: TRBJ2-3; V: TRBV5-5; size: once; CDR3: CASSWPLAGADTQYF; DNA: TGTGCCAGCAGCTGGCCTTTAGCGGGGGCAGATACGCAGTATTTT
D: NA; J: TRBJ2-3; V: TRBV7-9; size: NA; CDR3: CASSSDTLAAQYF; DNA: TGTGCCAGCAGCTCCGACACGTTGGCCGCGCAGTATTTT
D: TRBD1; J: TRBJ2-7; V: TRBV3-1; size: NA; CDR3: CASSQLPGQGSYEQYF; DNA: TGTGCCAGCAGCCAACTTCCGGGACAGGGGTCCTACGAGCAGTACTTC
D: NA; J: TRBJ1-5; V: TRBV6-2/TRBV6-3; size: NA; CDR3: CASSYGTREPQHF; DNA: TGTGCCAGCAGTTACGGAACAAGGGAGCCCCAGCATTTT
D: TRBD1; J: TRBJ1-2; V: TRBV12-3/TRBV12-4; size: few; CDR3: CASRWTGGAYGYTF; DNA: TGTGCCAGCAGATGGACAGGGGGAGCCTATGGCTACACCTTC
D: TRBD2; J: TRBJ2-3; V: TRBV6-5; size: NA; CDR3: CASSLTTSGGAGDTQYF; DNA: TGTGCCAGCAGTTTAACGACTAGCGGGGGGGCGGGAGATACGCAGTATTTT
D: TRBD2; J: TRBJ2-7; V: TRBV7-2; size: few; CDR3: CASSTTSGRYEQYF; DNA: TGTGCCAGCAGCACCACTAGCGGGAGATACGAGCAGTACTTC
D: NA; J: TRBJ1-1; V: TRBV5-6; size: NA; CDR3: CASSVKGGAGPNTEAFF; DNA: TGTGCCAGCAGCGTAAAGGGGGGGGCAGGGCCCAACACTGAAGCTTTCTTT
D: NA; J: TRBJ2-3; V: TRBV28; size: few; CDR3: CASSPSRDTQYF; DNA: TGTGCCAGCAGCCCGAGCAGGGATACGCAGTATTTT
D: NA; J: TRBJ1-2; V: TRBV5-6; size: many; CDR3: CASSRGQGRDYGYTF; DNA: TGTGCCAGCAGCCGAGGGCAGGGACGGGACTATGGCTACACCTTC
D: NA; J: TRBJ1-2; V: TRBV7-9; size: few; CDR3: CASSPQGGIYGYTF; DNA: TGTGCCAGCAGCCCACAGGGTGGGATCTATGGCTACACCTTC
D: NA; J: TRBJ2-1; V: TRBV5-1; size: few; CDR3: CASSRGYYNEQFF; DNA: TGCGCCAGCAGCCGGGGATACTACAATGAGCAGTTCTTC
D: NA; J: TRBJ1-5; V: TRBV10-3; size: NA; CDR3: CAISETRVNQPQHF; DNA: TGTGCCATCAGTGAGACACGGGTCAATCAGCCCCAGCATTTT
D: NA; J: TRBJ1-5; V: TRBV20-1; size: few; CDR3: CSGRGGLGNQPQHF; DNA: TGCAGTGGCCGAGGGGGGCTGGGCAATCAGCCCCAGCATTTT
D: TRBD2; J: TRBJ2-3; V: TRBV10-3; size: NA; CDR3: CAISESNGRATDTQYF; DNA: TGTGCCATCAGTGAGTCGAACGGGAGGGCCACAGATACGCAGTATTTT
D: TRBD2; J: TRBJ2-1; V: TRBV14; size: few; CDR3: CASSQEDGGSSYNEQFF; DNA: TGTGCCAGCAGCCAAGAGGACGGCGGGAGCTCCTACAATGAGCAGTTCTTC
D: NA; J: TRBJ1-6; V: TRBV13; size: few; CDR3: CASSLAGADNSPLHF; DNA: TGTGCCAGCAGCTTAGCGGGGGCGGATAATTCACCCCTCCACTTT
D: TRBD1; J: TRBJ2-7; V: TRBV10-3; size: few; CDR3: CAISDQTGHTEQYF; DNA: TGTGCCATCAGTGATCAGACAGGGCATACCGAGCAGTACTTC
D: TRBD2; J: TRBJ2-7; V: TRBV7-2; size: many; CDR3: CASSPTSGTYEQYF; DNA: TGTGCCAGCAGCCCAACTAGCGGAACCTACGAGCAGTACTTC